The clone carrying this TCR beta chain was seen repeatedly, ten times or more. This specimen comes from a study of breast tumors, draining lymph nodes, adjacent tissues. TCRdb re-called the multiplex PCR reads with MiXCR, one entry per CDR3 protein. The top ten clones hold about 3.9% of a sample with approximately 210,000 distinct CDR3 sequences, less than 45% of them seen once. Breast cancer patients provided tissue from their axillary draining lymph nodes. CDR3 length: 14 residues. The junction had 2 bases not matched to a gene; V was cut back by 4 bases and J by 1 base. In germline, CDR1 is PRHDT, CDR2 FYEKMQ (reference sequence).

The sequencing input was axillary lymph node tissue. This clonotype originated in a female donor with breast cancer. Some clones in this sample may be carry-over from other donors' samples. The V gene is TRBV13, the J gene TRBJ2-5; TRBD2 aligns across 8 bases. CDR3: CASSYSGAQETQYF. The DNA of the CDR3 is TGTGCCAGCAGCTATAGCGGGGCCCAAGAGACCCAGTACTTC.